This passage covers 4 T cell receptor beta chains from one sample sequenced in a study of beta chain features in type 1 diabetes. Since all of the isolated RNA was reverse transcribed, expressed TCRB transcripts were what got sequenced. Sequencing was performed with immunoSEQ multiplex PCR; in TCRdb, only in-frame clones are kept and a portion is missing. The repertoire includes around 240,000 clones, over 8.5% of them detected once, and 0.034% sits in the top ten. The specimen sequenced was naive CD4+ T cells from blood. Every receptor here comes from a woman younger than 30 in good health.

This clone was seen a handful of times. The V gene is TRBV25-1, the J gene TRBJ1-1; a weak D match, TRBD1 (5 bases). Trimming shortened V by 2 bases and J by 0 bases, and 10 bases separated the two germline ends. The germline gives CDR1 MGHDK, CDR2 SYGVNS. The CDR3 length is 15 residues. CDR3 sequence (DNA): TGTGCCAGCAGTGAAACGACAGCAATGAACACTGAAGCTTTCTTT. The encoded protein is CASSETTAMNTEAFF.

This clone was observed a handful of times. The chain joins TRBV28 to TRBJ1-5; TRBD1 agrees at 11 bases. The CDR3 consists of 16 residues. V shed 6 bases, J shed 4 bases, and the junction held 8 bases outside the gene matches. Germline V gene lookup returns CDR1 MDHEN and CDR2 SYDVKM. CDR3: CASRSLGQGANQPQHF. The DNA for the CDR3 is TGTGCCAGCAGGTCTCTCGGACAGGGGGCGAATCAGCCCCAGCATTTT.

This clone was seen more than once but under ten times. The V call is TRBV7-2, the J call TRBJ2-3; 12 bases line up with TRBD2. V shed 2 bases and J 4 bases; nucleotides not matched to a gene: 13. This CDR3 is 19 amino acids long. CDR1 and CDR2 from the germline V gene are SGHTA and FQGNSA. The CDR3 loop reads CASSLLAGGRLGVPDTQYF. The CDR3 nucleotides are TGTGCCAGCAGCTTACTAGCGGGAGGGCGTTTGGGGGTCCCAGATACGCAGTATTTT.

The J gene is TRBJ2-2, the V gene TRBV29-1, with 7 bases aligning to TRBD2. Trimming at V came to 4 bases and at J to 2 bases, leaving 4 bases not matched to a gene. The CDR3 covers 14 residues. Germline CDR1 SQVTM, CDR2 ANQGSEA. The CDR3 region has the DNA TGCAGCGTTGTAGGGAGGGACAACACCGGGGAGCTGTTTTTT. Its protein is CSVVGRDNTGELFF.